This passage covers 12 T cell receptor beta chains from one sample sequenced in a study of blood T cell repertoires in COVID-19. Profiled with immunoSEQ multiplex PCR; TCRdb holds only in-frame clones, not every one. The repertoire consists of approximately 100,000 clones, with 80% to 90% occurring once and the leading ten covering approximately 30%. Sequencing was done on a sample of peripheral blood. The receptors stem from a woman older than 75 with acute or convalescent COVID-19.

V gene TRBV5-1 combines with J gene TRBJ2-5; D uncertain. The germline CDR1 and CDR2 sequences are SGHRS and YFSETQ. CDR3 length: 14 amino acids. V lost 1 base to trimming and J lost 0 bases, with 7 bases between them. The CDR3 DNA follows: TGCGCCAGCAGCTTGTCGTTTTACCAAGAGACCCAGTACTTC. Its protein is CASSLSFYQETQYF.

This clone was detected a few times. This chain connects TRBV15 to TRBJ1-5; D uncertain. The CDR3 contains 14 residues. Trimming took 1 base from V and 3 from J, leaving 7 bases between them. Germline V lookup: CDR1 LNHNV, CDR2 YYDKDF (reference sequence). The CDR3: CATSRGQVNQPQHF. The DNA of the CDR3 is TGTGCCACCAGCAGAGGACAAGTCAATCAGCCCCAGCATTTT.

The V call is TRBV19, the J call TRBJ1-3, with D perhaps matching TRBD1 (5 bases). Germline CDR1 and CDR2: LNHDA and SQIVND (reference sequence). Deletions cut 1 base from V and 3 bases from J, with 7 bases between. The CDR3 length is 14 residues. The CDR3 nucleotides read TGTGCCAGTAGTATAGGGGGCGTTGGAAACACCATATATTTT. Protein sequence: CASSIGGVGNTIYF.

This chain links TRBV18 with TRBJ1-5, with D tentatively TRBD1 (5 bases). The germline V gene has CDR1 KGHSH and CDR2 LQKENI. There are 17 residues in the CDR3. V was pared by 2 bases and J by 0 bases, with 14 bases between. CDR3 loop: CASSPDGAAYSNQPQHF. The CDR3 coding sequence is TGTGCCAGCTCACCAGATGGGGCCGCCTATAGCAATCAGCCCCAGCATTTT.

The chain employs TRBV11-2 and TRBJ2-7; 9 bases map to TRBD1. V was clipped by 0 bases and J by 13 bases; unmatched bases: 10. Looked up from germline, CDR1 is SGHAT and CDR2 is FQNNGV. The CDR3 runs to 14 residues. The CDR3 DNA reads TGTGCCAGCAGCTTAGAAAGGGGACAGGGTGCCCTCTACTTC. This sequence encodes CASSLERGQGALYF.

V usage is TRBV28 and J usage is TRBJ2-2, with 10 bases fitting TRBD1. Losses at the gene ends were 3 bases for V and 8 bases for J; bases not matched to a gene: 6. Germline CDR1 reads MDHEN; CDR2 reads SYDVKM. The CDR3 is 15 residues long. CDR3 DNA: TGTGCCAGCAGTTTCGCGGGACAGGGGATTGGGGAGCTGTTTTTT. It translates to CASSFAGQGIGELFF.

The V and J genes are TRBV9 and TRBJ2-3; 9 bases fit TRBD1. This CDR3 spans 16 amino acids. Germline values: CDR1 SGDLS, CDR2 YYNGEE. The V and J ends lost 0 bases and 3 bases, in that order; junction bases with no gene match: 5. The CDR3 bases are TGTGCCAGCAGCGTAGGGGACAGGGTGAAAACAGATACGCAGTATTTT. Its translation: CASSVGDRVKTDTQYF.

The gene calls are TRBV19 and TRBJ2-1; 8 bases map to TRBD1. Germline CDR1 and CDR2: LNHDA and SQIVND (reference sequence). V trimming: 3 bases; J trimming: 12 bases; junction bases outside the gene matches: 4. The CDR3 extends over 12 amino acids. The CDR3 sequence is CASSIQGAGQFF. In DNA form, the CDR3 reads TGTGCCAGTAGTATCCAGGGGGCAGGGCAGTTCTTC.

The chain is built from TRBV5-5 and TRBJ1-1; 9 bases are shared with TRBD1. Germline values: CDR1 SGHKS, CDR2 YYEKEE (reference sequence). After removal of 4 bases from V and 1 base from J, the junction contained 5 bases not matched to a gene. The CDR3 length is 15 residues. The CDR3 DNA follows: TGTGCCAGCAGCCGGGACAGGGTGGGGAACACTGAAGCTTTCTTT. Translated, it gives CASSRDRVGNTEAFF.

This clone showed up just once. Other nucleotide sequences in the sample specify the same CDR3. V and J are TRBV19 and TRBJ1-1; no firm D call. Germline-derived CDR1 and CDR2 are LNHDA and SQIVND (reference sequence). The V and J ends lost 3 bases and 2 bases respectively, with 4 bases between them. CDR3 length equals 12 residues. CDR3 residues: CASSIPNTEAFF. For the CDR3, the DNA is TGTGCCAGTAGTATTCCAAACACTGAAGCTTTCTTT.

Concerning this clone itself: Other DNA sequences in the same sample also yield this CDR3. This chain uses TRBV27 with TRBJ1-1; 10 bases map to TRBD1. The CDR3 has 15 residues. V lost 5 bases to trimming and J lost 5 bases; unmatched junction nucleotides: 8. Germline-derived CDR1 and CDR2 are MNHEY and SMNVEV (reference sequence). The CDR3 nucleotides read TGTGCCAGCAGTCTGTCGACAGGGGGCAATACTGAAGCTTTCTTT. Encoded protein: CASSLSTGGNTEAFF.

The chain couples TRBV6-5 to TRBJ1-2; 7 nucleotides align to TRBD1. J lost 0 bases, V lost 8 bases, and 6 bases had no gene match. The CDR3 extends over 14 amino acids. Germline V gives CDR1 MNHEY, CDR2 SVGAGI. CDR3 protein: CASSRGQTNYGYTF. The DNA of the CDR3 is TGTGCCAGCTCACGGGGACAGACTAACTATGGCTACACCTTC.